Presented here are 5 T cell receptor beta chains from one specimen sequenced in a study of cytomegalovirus exposure and HLA in healthy donors (dated by TCRdb to about 2017). Receptors were amplified or captured by the immunoSEQ multiplex PCR assay. Here the immuneACCESS table is served through TCRdb, limited to in-frame sequences with V and J called. Missing clones are a known gap in these copies; in checked studies unresolved V genes cover under half, and the rest lacks a known reason. In all, the sample holds about 130,000 clones, and 85% to 90% of those were seen once. The ten largest clonotypes hold 1% to 1.5% of the sample. Source material: PBMCs. The receptors stem from a woman aged 18-30 years in good health and CMV-seronegative.

CDR3 loop: CASSLVLEQYF. CDR3 in DNA: TGTGCCAGCAGCTTGGTTCTCGAGCAGTACTTC. The rearrangement uses TRBV5-5 and TRBJ2-7; D not resolved. CDR3 length: 11 amino acids. Trimming cost V 0 bases and J 6 bases, with 4 bases left between them. CDR1 and CDR2 from the germline V gene are SGHKS and YYEKEE (reference sequence).

The rearrangement links TRBV25-1 to TRBJ1-2; D unclear. CDR1 MGHDK and CDR2 SYGVNS come from the germline V gene. V lost 2 bases, J lost 6 bases, and 16 bases lay in between. The CDR3 is made up of 15 amino acids. This CDR3 reads CASSEVDDRGHGYTF. The CDR3 bases are TGTGCCAGCAGTGAAGTGGATGATCGAGGGCATGGCTACACCTTC.

The rearrangement joins TRBV28 to TRBJ2-7; D unclear. V lost 6 bases and J 7 bases, leaving 7 bases between the germline ends. This CDR3 comprises 10 residues. Looked up from germline, CDR1 is MDHEN and CDR2 is SYDVKM. CDR3 protein: CASSSREQYF. As DNA, the CDR3 is TGTGCCAGCAGCTCACGGGAGCAGTACTTC.

The chain is built from TRBV5-4 and TRBJ1-1; perhaps TRBD1 as D (5 bases). Germline-derived CDR1 and CDR2 are SGHNT and YYREEE (reference sequence). V was clipped by 3 bases and J by 3 bases, with 18 bases between them. The CDR3 is 16 residues long. The CDR3: CASSWEPLGGDTEAFF. In DNA form, the CDR3 reads TGTGCCAGCAGCTGGGAACCCCTCGGGGGGGACACTGAAGCTTTCTTT.

This chain connects TRBV29-1 to TRBJ2-3, with a possible D match to TRBD1 (6 bases). The CDR3 extends over 14 amino acids. Germline V gene data show CDR1 as SQVTM and CDR2 as ANQGSEA. V was shortened by 7 bases and J by 0 bases, with 14 bases between the two germline ends. The CDR3 sequence is CSAGGRSSTDTQYF. Here the CDR3 DNA reads TGCAGCGCTGGGGGCAGATCTAGCACAGATACGCAGTATTTT.